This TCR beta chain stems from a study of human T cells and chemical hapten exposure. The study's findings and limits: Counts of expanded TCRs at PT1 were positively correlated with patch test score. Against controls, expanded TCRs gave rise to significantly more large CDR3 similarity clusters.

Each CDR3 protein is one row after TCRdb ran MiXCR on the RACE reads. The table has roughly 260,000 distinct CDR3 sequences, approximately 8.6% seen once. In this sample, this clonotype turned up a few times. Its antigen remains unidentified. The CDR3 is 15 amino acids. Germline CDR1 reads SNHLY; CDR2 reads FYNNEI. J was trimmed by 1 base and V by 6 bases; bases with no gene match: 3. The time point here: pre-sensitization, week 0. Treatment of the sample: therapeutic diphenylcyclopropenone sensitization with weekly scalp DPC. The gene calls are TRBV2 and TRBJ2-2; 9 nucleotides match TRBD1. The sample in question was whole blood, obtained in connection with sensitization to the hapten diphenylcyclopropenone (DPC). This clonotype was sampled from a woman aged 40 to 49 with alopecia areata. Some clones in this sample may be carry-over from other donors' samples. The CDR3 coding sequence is TGTGCCAGCAGCACGGGACAGGGGAACACCGGGGAGCTGTTTTTT. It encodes CASSTGQGNTGELFF.